These T cell receptor beta chains were read from a single sample in a study of T cells in Graves' hyperthyroidism and ophthalmopathy. From the multiplex PCR reads, TCRdb called clonotypes with MiXCR, one entry per CDR3 protein. The data hold some 200,000 distinct CDR3 sequences, with about 17% observed a single time. Sequenced sample: blood. Receptor source: a woman between 50 and 59 years old with Graves' hyperthyroidism. The CDR3 runs from the conserved cysteine through the conserved F or W. Each record gives: J gene, V gene, D gene, clone size, CDR3 protein, CDR3 DNA. A D gene is named only where the DNA matches it firmly. Not all rows give a size; the values are once, few, many and, for expanded clones, a class.

J: TRBJ1-2; V: TRBV7-2; D: .; size: .; CDR3: CASSLERGTNYGYTF; DNA: TGTGCCAGCAGCTTAGAAAGGGGGACTAACTATGGCTACACCTTC
J: TRBJ2-5; V: TRBV3-1; D: .; size: many; CDR3: CASSPASPGPETQYF; DNA: TGTGCCAGCAGCCCAGCGTCCCCGGGGCCAGAGACCCAGTACTTC
J: TRBJ2-5; V: TRBV28; D: .; size: .; CDR3: CASTSDTGQETQYF; DNA: TGTGCCAGCACTTCGGACACCGGCCAAGAGACCCAGTACTTC
J: TRBJ2-3; V: TRBV9; D: .; size: .; CDR3: CASSVDGISTDTQYF; DNA: TGTGCCAGCAGCGTGGACGGAATTAGCACAGATACGCAGTATTTT
J: TRBJ1-5; V: TRBV24-1; D: .; size: many; CDR3: CATSDSGNSNQPQHF; DNA: TGTGCCACCTCGGATTCGGGGAATAGCAATCAGCCCCAGCATTTT
J: TRBJ2-2; V: TRBV6-1; D: TRBD2; size: many; CDR3: CASSELAGDTGELFF; DNA: TGTGCCAGCAGTGAACTAGCGGGAGACACCGGGGAGCTGTTTTTT
J: TRBJ2-3; V: TRBV24-1; D: TRBD2; size: many; CDR3: CATSDLGSGSASTDTQYF; DNA: TGTGCCACCAGTGACCTCGGTAGCGGGAGCGCTAGCACAGATACGCAGTATTTT
J: TRBJ2-5; V: TRBV9; D: .; size: few; CDR3: CASSVPDSKETQYF; DNA: TGTGCCAGCAGCGTCCCAGACAGTAAAGAGACCCAGTACTTC
J: TRBJ2-3; V: TRBV27; D: .; size: few; CDR3: CASSPDRTRRGKTDTQYF; DNA: TGTGCCAGCAGTCCCGACCGAACAAGACGGGGGAAAACAGATACGCAGTATTTT
J: TRBJ1-1; V: TRBV10-3; D: .; size: many; CDR3: CAISEDAWRTEAFF; DNA: TGTGCCATCAGTGAAGACGCATGGCGGACTGAAGCTTTCTTT
J: TRBJ2-3; V: TRBV11-3; D: .; size: many; CDR3: CASSSHRGTDTQYF; DNA: TGTGCCAGCAGCTCCCATCGGGGGACAGATACGCAGTATTTT
J: TRBJ2-5; V: TRBV7-3; D: .; size: many; CDR3: CASSLGDGTQYF; DNA: TGTGCCAGCAGCTTAGGGGATGGGACCCAGTACTTC
J: TRBJ2-1; V: TRBV7-9; D: TRBD2; size: .; CDR3: CASRTSGIYEQFF; DNA: TGTGCCAGCAGGACTAGCGGGATCTATGAGCAGTTCTTC
J: TRBJ1-6; V: TRBV19; D: .; size: many; CDR3: CASSIQGYGWNSPLHF; DNA: TGTGCCAGTAGTATCCAGGGTTACGGTTGGAATTCACCCCTCCACTTT
J: TRBJ1-5; V: TRBV29-1; D: .; size: once; CDR3: CSVGQTGDSNQPQHF; DNA: TGCAGCGTTGGGCAGACAGGCGATAGCAATCAGCCCCAGCATTTT
J: TRBJ1-5; V: TRBV9; D: .; size: few; CDR3: CASSVDWEQPQHF; DNA: TGTGCCAGCAGCGTAGACTGGGAACAGCCCCAGCATTTT